The clone carrying this T cell receptor beta chain was observed a handful of times. This specimen comes from a study of blood T cell repertoires in COVID-19. Study context: The United States, Italy and Spain provided the acute and convalescent COVID-19 samples. The analysed material was cDNA or gDNA that came from T cells, B-cell-depleted T cells, or PBMCs.

Trimming left V 8 bases short and J 8 bases short, with 22 bases between. Germline assignment: CDR1 MNHEY and CDR2 SVGAGI. This CDR3 region has 15 residues. In the authors' methods: For nucleated cells, counts were estimated from reference gene primer amplification. Assay: immunoSEQ multiplex PCR; the TCRdb copy retains only in-frame clones and omits some. D and trimming were read from the DNA, whereas the V and J calls and clone size are those reported in that table. The sample lists approximately 100,000 clones, approximately 92% seen once, with around 32% in the top ten. The material sequenced was peripheral blood. The TCR sequence derives from a woman of 80 years or more with acute or convalescent COVID-19. This sequence joins TRBV6-5 and TRBJ1-5; perhaps TRBD1 as D (6 bases). This chain's CDR3 is CASGSGQGIFEPQHF. CDR3 nucleotides: TGTGCCAGCGGATCCGGGCAGGGGATTTTTGAGCCCCAGCATTTT.